A selection of T cell receptor beta chains follows, all from one sample in a study of T cells in Graves' hyperthyroidism and ophthalmopathy. TCRdb used MiXCR to reprocess the multiplex PCR reads, holding one entry per CDR3 protein. This table has 310,000 or so distinct CDR3 sequences, over 15% appearing once. The sequenced material came from blood. All receptors derive from a woman aged 55-70 years with Graves' ophthalmopathy. Each CDR3 is given with its conserved first and last residue. The D gene is left open where the match is weak. Not every row has a clone size; where given, it reads once, few, many or a size class.

clone size: .
V gene: TRBV6-2/TRBV6-3
J gene: TRBJ2-3
D gene: TRBD1
CDR3 DNA: TGTGCCAGCAGTAGGGCCGGGACAGACTATAGCACAGATACGCTGTATTTT
CDR3 protein: CASSRAGTDYSTDTLYF

clone size: .
V gene: TRBV20-1
J gene: TRBJ1-5
D gene: .
CDR3 DNA: TGCAGTGCTACTACAGATAGCAATCAGCCCCAGCATTTT
CDR3 protein: CSATTDSNQPQHF

clone size: .
V gene: TRBV20-1
J gene: TRBJ1-1
D gene: .
CDR3 DNA: TGCAGTGCTAGGAACAGGGTGAACACTGAAGCTTTCTTT
CDR3 protein: CSARNRVNTEAFF

clone size: .
V gene: TRBV28
J gene: TRBJ1-5
D gene: .
CDR3 DNA: TGTGCCAGCAGTTGGGGGTTCACGCCCCAGCATTTT
CDR3 protein: CASSWGFTPQHF

clone size: many
V gene: TRBV20-1
J gene: TRBJ1-1
D gene: .
CDR3 DNA: TGCAGTGCTTTTCGGATAACGGGCACTGAAGCTTTCTTT
CDR3 protein: CSAFRITGTEAFF

clone size: few
V gene: TRBV29-1
J gene: TRBJ2-5
D gene: TRBD2
CDR3 DNA: TGCAGCGTTGAAGTGGGAGGGGTCGGGGAGACCCAGTACTTC
CDR3 protein: CSVEVGGVGETQYF

clone size: many
V gene: TRBV18
J gene: TRBJ2-3
D gene: .
CDR3 DNA: TGTGCCAGCTCACCACAGATTAACACAGATACGCAGTATTTT
CDR3 protein: CASSPQINTDTQYF

clone size: .
V gene: TRBV2
J gene: TRBJ1-2
D gene: .
CDR3 DNA: TGTGCCAGCAGCGGAGGGGGGGGGGACTATGGCTACACCTTC
CDR3 protein: CASSGGGGDYGYTF

clone size: .
V gene: TRBV9
J gene: TRBJ1-1
D gene: .
CDR3 DNA: TGTGCCAGCAGCGTAGGGGCAGGGGCAGATAACACTGAAGCTTTCTTT
CDR3 protein: CASSVGAGADNTEAFF

clone size: many
V gene: TRBV7-3
J gene: TRBJ2-3
D gene: .
CDR3 DNA: TGTGCCAGCAGTCTCAGAGGGGCAGATACGCAGTATTTT
CDR3 protein: CASSLRGADTQYF

clone size: .
V gene: TRBV27
J gene: TRBJ1-6
D gene: .
CDR3 DNA: TGTGCCAGTGGTTCGCCAAATAATTCACCCCTCCACTTT
CDR3 protein: CASGSPNNSPLHF

clone size: .
V gene: TRBV7-8
J gene: TRBJ2-7
D gene: .
CDR3 DNA: TGTGCCAGCAGCCCTCGACGGGTCACACCCTACGAGCAGTACTTC
CDR3 protein: CASSPRRVTPYEQYF

clone size: many
V gene: TRBV12-3/TRBV12-4
J gene: TRBJ2-3
D gene: .
CDR3 DNA: TGTGCCAGCAGTATACTACAGGGAGATACGCAGTATTTT
CDR3 protein: CASSILQGDTQYF

clone size: many
V gene: TRBV18
J gene: TRBJ2-1
D gene: TRBD1
CDR3 DNA: TGTGCCAGCTCACGAGCTGGGACAGGGGTCTATGAGCAGTTCTTC
CDR3 protein: CASSRAGTGVYEQFF

clone size: .
V gene: TRBV14
J gene: TRBJ2-2
D gene: .
CDR3 DNA: TGTGCCAGCAGCCGTTACAGGGTCCACACCGGGGAGCTGTTTTTT
CDR3 protein: CASSRYRVHTGELFF

clone size: .
V gene: TRBV28
J gene: TRBJ2-7
D gene: TRBD1
CDR3 DNA: TGTGCCAGTCGCGACAGGGGGGGCTACGAGCAGTACTTC
CDR3 protein: CASRDRGGYEQYF

clone size: .
V gene: TRBV7-6
J gene: TRBJ2-1
D gene: .
CDR3 DNA: TGTGCCAGCAGTACAACCACCGGGACTGGCAATGAGCAGTTCTTC
CDR3 protein: CASSTTTGTGNEQFF

clone size: many
V gene: TRBV9
J gene: TRBJ2-7
D gene: TRBD1
CDR3 DNA: TGTGCCAGCAGCGTAGATCAGGGGGCGGCCTACGAGCAGTACTTC
CDR3 protein: CASSVDQGAAYEQYF

clone size: .
V gene: TRBV19
J gene: TRBJ2-2
D gene: TRBD2
CDR3 DNA: TGTGCCAGTATCGCTAGCGGGTTGAACACCGGGGAGCTGTTTTTT
CDR3 protein: CASIASGLNTGELFF

clone size: .
V gene: TRBV18
J gene: TRBJ2-6
D gene: .
CDR3 DNA: TGTGCCAGCTCACCCCAGGATCTGACGGCCAACGTCCTGACTTTC
CDR3 protein: CASSPQDLTANVLTF

clone size: many
V gene: TRBV3-1
J gene: TRBJ2-1
D gene: TRBD2
CDR3 DNA: TGTGCCAGCAGCCGTCCGAGGACTAGCGGCGACAATGAGCAGTTCTTC
CDR3 protein: CASSRPRTSGDNEQFF

clone size: few
V gene: TRBV5-1
J gene: TRBJ2-4
D gene: .
CDR3 DNA: TGCGCCAGCAGCTTACAGGGTGTCGGAAACATTCAGTACTTC
CDR3 protein: CASSLQGVGNIQYF